This TCR beta chain was obtained from a study of blood T cell dynamics during melanoma immunotherapy (dated by TCRdb to 2018 to 2021). For the study in its entirety: The patients had metastatic melanoma and were given first-line pembrolizumab or nivolumab plus ipilimumab as standard of care in the United Kingdom. The training cohort was made up of consecutive patients, while a further independent group of patients from the same centre was pooled to form an external validation set. Peripheral T cell receptor repertoires of metastatic melanoma patients were profiled before and after one cycle of checkpoint inhibitor therapy to find early correlates of response. Summary of the overall study and its limitations: The study was unable to establish whether the T cell clones driving the repertoire changes were melanoma-specific or instead reflected general immune activation. Unlike progressors, patients who went on to achieve disease control showed a bifurcated reorganization of the PBMC repertoire at W3, with either increased clonality or increased diversity. The relatively small sample size was acknowledged as a potential limitation on generalization of the results.

A word on this clone: What this receptor recognizes is not known. One base away there is no much larger clone; base qualities are not given.

For every bulk PBMC sample, a fixed 350 ng of DNA was loaded. Following the manufacturer instructions, the immunoSEQ TCRb Assay kit was used to amplify TCR beta CDR3 sequences from genomic DNA. The KAPA Library Quantification Kit for Illumina platforms was used to quantify the pooled libraries by qPCR. Pooled libraries were sequenced on an Illumina NextSeq 500, clustered at about 0.55-1.1 pM. Concerning the study's data processing: Analysis of the TCR data relied on immunoSEQ ANALYZER and the R LymphoSeq package. A rearrangement efficiency score was calculated as productive divided by the sum of productive and non-productive CDR3 sequences. Clonality was measured with the Gini coefficient and diversity with the Renyi index at alpha=1, compared pairwise between timepoints within each patient. Clonal relatedness, based on an edit distance of 3, and repertoire similarity, based on the Bhattacharyya coefficient, were both computed in LymphoSeq. To classify response, a linear discriminant analysis based on week-3 changes in clonality and diversity was built using the R MASS and caret packages. The immuneACCESS repertoire file appears here via TCRdb, limited to in-frame rearrangements. These files lack a portion of the clones; in checked studies, under half of the deficit traces to unresolved V genes, and the cause of the others is not known. That table furnishes V, J and clone size, whereas the DNA furnished D and trimming. Across this sample there are over 9,000 clones, with about 88% seen only once. The top ten clonotypes cover 6% to 7% of the sample.

V is pared back by 5 bases and J by 1 base, with 14 bases lying between the germline termini. Per the germline V gene, SGHTA is the CDR1 and FQGTGA is the CDR2. Spanning cysteine to phenylalanine, the CDR3 consists of 15 amino acids. Of the read, only the CDR3 DNA is kept; its 45 bases are in frame from base 1. The meaning of the sample's time point label: week 3, after first cycle of checkpoint inhibitor. Blood samples were taken at two points: before treatment (T0) and at week 3 (W3), which came after the first cycle of checkpoint blockade. Except for a couple of patients with rapid clinical progression, response was assessed 12 weeks after the first infusion by RECIST 1.1; disease control meant complete response, partial response or stable disease. Patients with prior systemic cancer treatment, concomitant immunosuppressant therapy or synchronous other active malignancies were excluded. Bulk PBMC and plasma cell-free DNA were both sequenced for TCR beta so that circulating cells and T cell turnover could be tracked. Lymphoprep and SepMate tubes were used to isolate PBMC from blood, and red cell lysis was then performed. QIAamp DNA Blood Mini kits were used to extract DNA from both PBMC and sorted T cell subsets.

This sample comprised blood, obtained from a patient treated with checkpoint blockade. The source of this sequence is a human donor with melanoma. The sequence joins TRBV7-3 to TRBJ1-1; no D gene is confidently identified. In nucleotide form, the sequence is TGTGCCAGCAGCGTATCGGACTCAAGGAACACTGAAGCTTTCTTT. Its protein is CASSVSDSRNTEAFF.